The 29 T cell receptor beta chains below come from one sample, sequenced in a study of shared clonotypes between healthy human individuals. CD45RO-negative, CCR7-selected cells formed the naive CD8 fraction, which excluded terminally differentiated effector memory CD45RA+ cells. Libraries were prepared by immunoSEQ multiplex PCR; TCRdb keeps only in-frame clonotypes and omits some of them. The table records 450,000 to 700,000 clones, around 95% of them present only once. The sequenced sample was naive CD8+ T cells sorted from blood. These receptors originate from a woman in her thirties in good health.

The chain links TRBV6-5 to TRBJ2-1; D unclear. Trimming left V 5 bases short and J 7 bases short, with 6 bases between. Germline V gives CDR1 MNHEY, CDR2 SVGAGI. This CDR3 spans 11 amino acids. CDR3 residues: CASSTTNEQFF. The CDR3 coding sequence is TGTGCCAGCAGTACGACAAATGAGCAGTTCTTC.

The chain uses TRBV2 and TRBJ2-3; D ambiguous. The CDR3 is 15 residues long. From germline, CDR1 is SNHLY and CDR2 FYNNEI. V was shortened by 3 bases and J by 0 bases, with 10 bases between the two germline ends. The CDR3 reads CASSDAATSTDTQYF. The CDR3, as DNA: TGTGCCAGCAGTGATGCGGCAACGAGCACAGATACGCAGTATTTT.

With respect to this clone: This specimen includes other DNA sequences encoding the same CDR3. The chain joins TRBV9 to TRBJ2-1; 7 positions match TRBD2. The CDR3 length is 15 residues. J was trimmed by 0 bases and V by 3 bases; bases with no gene match: 3. The germline gives CDR1 SGDLS, CDR2 YYNGEE. CDR3 DNA sequence: TGTGCCAGCAGCGCTAGCGGTTCCTCCTACAATGAGCAGTTCTTC. Protein: CASSASGSSYNEQFF.

Remarks on this clone: Other DNA sequences in the same sample also yield this CDR3. This rearrangement joins TRBV30 to TRBJ1-3; TRBD1 matches 8 bases. The CDR3 totals 15 residues. J gave up 2 bases and V 0 bases, and 3 bases lay outside the gene matches. The germline CDR1 and CDR2 sequences are GTSNPN and SVGIG (reference sequence). CDR3 loop: CAWSVQGGPGNTIYF. As DNA, the CDR3 is TGTGCCTGGAGTGTACAGGGGGGACCTGGAAACACCATATATTTT.

The chain combines TRBV5-4 with TRBJ1-1, with TRBD1 as a possible D gene (5 bases). The CDR3 contains 13 residues. Deletions cut 5 bases from V and 11 bases from J, with 19 bases between. The germline CDR1 and CDR2 sequences are SGHNT and YYREEE (reference sequence). Here the CDR3 reads CASSISRDSKAFF. The CDR3 nucleotides read TGTGCCAGCAGTATTAGCAGGGACTCTAAGGCTTTCTTT.

The rearrangement links TRBV2 to TRBJ2-1, with TRBD1 matching 9 bases. The germline gives CDR1 SNHLY, CDR2 FYNNEI. This CDR3 has 16 amino acids. V dropped 3 bases and J dropped 2; count of bases not matched to a gene: 5. The chain's CDR3 is CASSDPDRGAYNEQFF. DNA for the CDR3: TGTGCCAGCAGTGATCCGGACAGGGGCGCCTACAATGAGCAGTTCTTC.

V is TRBV28 and J is TRBJ1-2; D unclear. From germline, CDR1 is MDHEN and CDR2 SYDVKM. Trimming left V 5 bases short and J 5 bases short, with 21 bases between. CDR3 length: 16 residues. CDR3 protein: CASSTGRSISLYGYTF. CDR3 coding DNA: TGTGCCAGCAGTACGGGCCGATCTATATCACTTTATGGCTACACCTTC.

This rearrangement joins TRBV6-1 to TRBJ2-1; TRBD2 matches at 11 bases. V lost 5 bases to trimming and J lost 5 bases; unmatched junction nucleotides: 5. Germline V gene sequence: CDR1 MNHNS, CDR2 SASEGT. This CDR3 comprises 15 residues. The CDR3, as DNA: TGTGCCAGCAGTCCACCGGGACTAGCGGACAATGAGCAGTTCTTC. It encodes CASSPPGLADNEQFF.

This rearrangement joins TRBV18 to TRBJ2-6; 7 bases are a match to TRBD1. The germline gives CDR1 KGHSH, CDR2 LQKENI. With V trimmed by 6 bases and J by 0 bases, 14 bases remained unmatched. The CDR3 runs to 19 residues. CDR3 loop: CASSQTTQGILSGANVLTF. Written as DNA, the CDR3 is TGTGCCAGCTCCCAGACCACACAGGGGATCCTCTCTGGGGCCAACGTCCTGACTTTC. Full variable domain (missing parts from reference TRBV18 and TRBJ2-6): NAGVMQNPRHLVRRRGQEARLRCSPMKGHSHVYWYRQLPEEGLKFMVYLQKENIIDESGMPKERFSAEFPKEGPSILRIQQVVRGDSAAYFCASSQTTQGILSGANVLTFGAGSRLTVL.

V usage is TRBV7-2 and J usage is TRBJ2-5; no firm D call. The CDR3 is 13 residues long. The germline V and J ends were trimmed by 2 bases and 4 bases, with 8 bases remaining between them. Germline-derived CDR1 and CDR2 are SGHTA and FQGNSA. The CDR3: CASSLNPRETQYF. For the CDR3, the DNA is TGTGCCAGCAGCTTAAACCCGCGAGAGACCCAGTACTTC.

The gene calls are TRBV6-1 and TRBJ2-1; TRBD2 agrees at 8 bases. Looked up from germline, CDR1 is MNHNS and CDR2 is SASEGT. V shed 4 bases, J shed 6 bases, and the junction held 8 bases outside the gene matches. The CDR3 loop spans 15 amino acids. This CDR3 is CASSVLAVEINEQFF. The CDR3 DNA is TGTGCCAGCAGTGTACTAGCGGTGGAAATCAATGAGCAGTTCTTC.

V is TRBV5-1 and J is TRBJ1-1; the D is unclear. With 4 bases removed from V and 4 bases from J, the gap between germline ends came to 8 bases. Germline assignment: CDR1 SGHRS and CDR2 YFSETQ. This CDR3 region has 12 residues. The CDR3 spells CASSQTSTEAFF. The CDR3 DNA follows: TGCGCCAGCAGCCAAACGAGCACTGAAGCTTTCTTT.

This sequence joins TRBV28 and TRBJ2-1; D not certain. CDR1 MDHEN and CDR2 SYDVKM come from the germline V gene. V lost 2 bases and J 8 bases, leaving 16 bases between the germline ends. This CDR3 contains 15 residues. Here the CDR3 reads CASSLIIDSFDEQFF. The CDR3 region has the DNA TGTGCCAGCAGTTTAATAATAGACTCCTTTGATGAGCAGTTCTTC.

This clone appeared a few times. The chain links TRBV9 to TRBJ1-1; 7 nucleotides line up with TRBD1. The CDR3 runs 12 residues. Germline assignment: CDR1 SGDLS and CDR2 YYNGEE. V lost 3 bases and J lost 7; bases outside the gene matches: 3. The CDR3 region has the DNA TGTGCCAGCAGCGGCGGGACAGATGAAGCTTTCTTT. The encoded protein is CASSGGTDEAFF.

The chain couples TRBV27 to TRBJ2-7; D call uncertain. Trimming took off 3 bases at V and 0 bases at J, with 6 bases between the two ends. Germline V gene sequence: CDR1 MNHEY, CDR2 SMNVEV (reference sequence). The CDR3 sequence is 13 residues long. The CDR3 loop is CASSFGFSYEQYF. DNA of the CDR3: TGTGCCAGCAGTTTCGGGTTCTCCTACGAGCAGTACTTC.

The CDR3 spells CASSPIPLGNEQFF. For the CDR3, the DNA is TGTGCCAGCAGTCCCATTCCCCTGGGGAATGAGCAGTTCTTC. The chain links TRBV27 to TRBJ2-1; unclear D gene. Germline V lookup: CDR1 MNHEY, CDR2 SMNVEV (reference sequence). V lost 5 bases to trimming and J lost 7 bases, with 15 bases between them. The CDR3 consists of 14 residues.

Note on this clone: This may come from a read error, since a much larger clone is one base off. The same CDR3 is also encoded by other DNA sequences in this sample. The genes are TRBV19 and TRBJ1-5; 8 bases line up with TRBD1. Germline V lookup: CDR1 LNHDA, CDR2 SQIVND (reference sequence). J was trimmed by 4 bases and V by 3 bases; bases with no gene match: 2. The CDR3 runs to 14 residues. This CDR3 reads CASSIRDRNQPQHF. Here the CDR3 DNA reads TGTGCCAGTAGTATCCGGGACAGGAATCAGCCCCAGCATTTT.

The chain links TRBV5-1 to TRBJ2-7; 7 bases agree with TRBD2. Germline V lookup: CDR1 SGHRS, CDR2 YFSETQ. The ends lost 4 bases at V and 6 bases at J; junction bases unmatched: 1. The CDR3 runs to 11 residues. CDR3 coding DNA: TGCGCCAGCAGCGAGCGGGGCGAGCAGTACTTC. It translates to CASSERGEQYF. Looking up the rest from reference TRBV5-1 and TRBJ2-7 gives the full variable domain: KAGVTQTPRYLIKTRGQQVTLSCSPISGHRSVSWYQQTPGQGLQFLFEYFSETQRNKGNFPGRFSGRQFSNSRSEMNVSTLELGDSALYLCASSERGEQYFGPGTRLTVT.

This chain uses TRBV27 with TRBJ2-7, with D possibly being TRBD1 (6 bases). The germline V gene encodes CDR1 MNHEY and CDR2 SMNVEV (reference sequence). The CDR3 covers 14 residues. The V gene lost 6 bases and the J gene lost 3 bases, with 15 bases spanning the gap. CDR3 protein: CASRERQESYEQYF. In DNA, the CDR3 is TGTGCCAGCAGAGAGAGACAGGAGAGCTACGAGCAGTACTTC.

V and J are TRBV28 and TRBJ2-7; the match to TRBD1 covers 8 bases. CDR1 and CDR2 from the germline V gene are MDHEN and SYDVKM. Trimming removed 5 bases from V and 4 bases from J; junction bases left unmatched: 4. This CDR3 spans 13 amino acids. Written as DNA, the CDR3 is TGTGCCAGCAGTACGACAGGGGCATACGAGCAGTACTTC. Protein: CASSTTGAYEQYF.

The chain couples TRBV10-1 to TRBJ1-5; the D gene is possibly TRBD1 (5 bases). Between the trimmed V and J ends, which lost 2 bases and 7 bases, there was a span of 9 bases. Per germline, CDR1 WNHNN and CDR2 SYGVQD (reference sequence). There are 13 residues in the CDR3. The CDR3 nucleotides are TGCGCCAGCAGTGAGGGTAGGGGACAGCCCCAGCATTTT. As protein: CASSEGRGQPQHF.

This chain joins TRBV29-1 and TRBJ1-4; D possibly corresponds to TRBD1 (5 bases). V shed 5 bases and J shed 16 bases, with 14 bases lying between them. From germline, CDR1 is SQVTM and CDR2 ANQGSEA. This CDR3 is 10 amino acids long. The CDR3 loop is CSVNGRAAFF. In nucleotides, the CDR3 is TGCAGCGTTAATGGCAGGGCTGCGTTTTTT.

The CDR3 spells CAWSREAGGMYNEQFF. CDR3 nucleotides: TGTGCCTGGAGTAGGGAGGCAGGGGGAATGTACAATGAGCAGTTCTTC. This rearrangement joins TRBV30 to TRBJ2-1, with D tentatively TRBD1 (7 bases). This CDR3 contains 16 residues. Germline values: CDR1 GTSNPN, CDR2 SVGIG (reference sequence). Trimming removed 2 bases at V and 4 bases at J, with 18 bases between.

The V and J genes are TRBV7-9 and TRBJ2-7; 13 bases fit TRBD2. CDR1 SEHNR and CDR2 FQNEAQ come from the germline V gene (reference sequence). V dropped 1 base and J dropped 2; count of bases not matched to a gene: 5. This CDR3 is built from 17 residues. Here the CDR3 DNA reads TGTGCCAGCAGCTTAGTTTCCGGGACTAGCGGGACCTACGAGCAGTACTTC. Protein sequence: CASSLVSGTSGTYEQYF.

This clone came up a few times. V usage is TRBV6-1 and J usage is TRBJ1-1, with D possibly TRBD1 on 6 matching bases. This CDR3 spans 12 amino acids. V lost 6 bases, J lost 6 bases, and 11 bases lay in between. From germline, CDR1 is MNHNS and CDR2 SASEGT. The CDR3 DNA sequence: TGTGCCAGCAGGATGACAGGCCCTGAAGCTTTCTTT. Translated: CASRMTGPEAFF.

V gene TRBV4-1 combines with J gene TRBJ1-5, with D perhaps TRBD1 (5 bases). The CDR3 is made up of 15 amino acids. The V end was cut by 0 bases, the J end by 4 bases, with 10 bases between. Germline CDR1 reads MGHRA; CDR2 reads YSYEKL. The CDR3 here is CASSQDTGVNQPQHF. The CDR3 DNA reads TGCGCCAGCAGCCAAGATACGGGGGTTAATCAGCCCCAGCATTTT.

V usage is TRBV19 and J usage is TRBJ2-4; 14 nucleotides align to TRBD2. The CDR3 runs to 15 residues. Germline CDR1 reads LNHDA; CDR2 reads SQIVND (reference sequence). J gave up 5 bases and V 5 bases, and 2 bases lay outside the gene matches. This chain's CDR3 is CASSETSGRENIQYF. The CDR3 DNA reads TGTGCCAGTAGTGAGACTAGCGGGAGGGAAAACATTCAGTACTTC.

The rearrangement uses TRBV7-9 and TRBJ2-1, with 11 nucleotides matching TRBD2. The V segment lost 10 bases and the J segment 9 bases; nucleotides outside the gene matches: 20. CDR3 size: 17 residues. The germline V gene has CDR1 SEHNR and CDR2 FQNEAQ (reference sequence). The DNA for the CDR3 is TGTGCCACCAGTGGCGAGGGAGGTAGCGGGAGGGCCGGTGAGCAGTTCTTC. Translated, it gives CATSGEGGSGRAGEQFF.

This chain uses TRBV6-1 with TRBJ2-7; D call uncertain. Trimming removed 2 bases at V and 0 bases at J, with 11 bases between. The CDR3 extends over 15 amino acids. Germline lookup yields CDR1 MNHNS and CDR2 SASEGT. In DNA, the CDR3 is TGTGCCAGCAGTGAAATCGGCGGCCTCTCCTACGAGCAGTACTTC. Translating it yields CASSEIGGLSYEQYF.